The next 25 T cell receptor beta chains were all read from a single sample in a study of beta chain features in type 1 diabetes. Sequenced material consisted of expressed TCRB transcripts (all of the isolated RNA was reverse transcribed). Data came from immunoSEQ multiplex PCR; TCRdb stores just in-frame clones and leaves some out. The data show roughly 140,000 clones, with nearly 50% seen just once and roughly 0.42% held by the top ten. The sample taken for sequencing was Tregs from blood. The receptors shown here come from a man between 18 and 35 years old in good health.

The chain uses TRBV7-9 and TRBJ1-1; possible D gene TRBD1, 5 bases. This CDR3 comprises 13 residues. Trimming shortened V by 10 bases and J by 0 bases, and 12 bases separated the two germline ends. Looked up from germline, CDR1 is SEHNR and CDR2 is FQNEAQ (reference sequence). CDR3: CATKQALNTEAFF. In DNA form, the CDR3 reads TGTGCCACCAAACAGGCCTTGAACACTGAAGCTTTCTTT.

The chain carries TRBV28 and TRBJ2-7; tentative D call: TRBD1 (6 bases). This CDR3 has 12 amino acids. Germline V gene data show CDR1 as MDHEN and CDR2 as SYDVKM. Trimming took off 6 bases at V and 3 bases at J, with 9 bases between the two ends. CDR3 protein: CASSGQLYEQYF. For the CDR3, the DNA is TGTGCCAGCAGCGGACAGCTCTACGAGCAGTACTTC.

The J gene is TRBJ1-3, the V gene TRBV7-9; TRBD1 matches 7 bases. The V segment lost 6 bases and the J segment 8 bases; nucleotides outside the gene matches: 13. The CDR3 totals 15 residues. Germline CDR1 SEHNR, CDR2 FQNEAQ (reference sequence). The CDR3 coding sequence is TGTGCCAGCAGTCACTCCAGGGGGTTCAGGTACACCATATATTTT. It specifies CASSHSRGFRYTIYF.

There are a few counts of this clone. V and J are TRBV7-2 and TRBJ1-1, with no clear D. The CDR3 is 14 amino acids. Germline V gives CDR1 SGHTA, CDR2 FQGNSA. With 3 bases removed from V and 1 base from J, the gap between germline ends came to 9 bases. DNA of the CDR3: TGTGCCAGCAGCTTCGGACTTGCGAACACTGAAGCTTTCTTT. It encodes CASSFGLANTEAFF.

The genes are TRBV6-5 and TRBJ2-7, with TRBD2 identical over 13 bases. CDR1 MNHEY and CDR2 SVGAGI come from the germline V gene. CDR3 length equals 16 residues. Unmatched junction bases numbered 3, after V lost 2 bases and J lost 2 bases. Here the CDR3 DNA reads TGTGCCAGCAGTTACCTCGGACTAGCGGGGGCCTACGAGCAGTACTTC. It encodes CASSYLGLAGAYEQYF.

CDR3: CSPCGGATYNSPLHF. The DNA for the CDR3 is TGCAGCCCCTGTGGGGGGGCTACCTATAATTCACCCCTCCACTTT. The V gene is TRBV29-1, the J gene TRBJ1-6; D possibly corresponds to TRBD1 (6 bases). In germline, CDR1 is SQVTM, CDR2 ANQGSEA. CDR3 length equals 15 residues. Deletions cut 8 bases from V and 2 bases from J, with 16 bases between. The full variable domain, with the rest looked up from reference TRBV29-1 and TRBJ1-6, is SAVISQKPSRDICQRGTSLTIQCQVDSQVTMMFWYRQQPGQSLTLIATANQGSEATYESGFVIDKFPISRPNLTFSTLTVSNMSPEDSSIYLCSPCGGATYNSPLHFGNGTRLTVT.

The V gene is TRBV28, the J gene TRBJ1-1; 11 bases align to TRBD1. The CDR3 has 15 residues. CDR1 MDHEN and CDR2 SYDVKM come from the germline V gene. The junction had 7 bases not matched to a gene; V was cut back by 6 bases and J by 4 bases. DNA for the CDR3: TGTGCCAGCAGGGCTGGACAGGGGGCAACCACTGAAGCTTTCTTT. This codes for CASRAGQGATTEAFF.

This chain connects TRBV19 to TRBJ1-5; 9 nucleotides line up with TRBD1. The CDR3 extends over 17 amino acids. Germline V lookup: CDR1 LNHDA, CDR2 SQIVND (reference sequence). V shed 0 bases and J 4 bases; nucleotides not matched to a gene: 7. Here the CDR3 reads CASSIEQQGARNQPQHF. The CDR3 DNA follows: TGTGCCAGTAGTATAGAGCAACAGGGGGCTAGGAATCAGCCCCAGCATTTT.

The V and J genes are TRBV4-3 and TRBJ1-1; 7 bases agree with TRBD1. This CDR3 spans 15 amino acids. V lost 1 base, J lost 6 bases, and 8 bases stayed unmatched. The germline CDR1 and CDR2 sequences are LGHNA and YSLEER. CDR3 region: CASSQGWDRWAEAFF. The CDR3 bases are TGCGCCAGCAGCCAAGGTTGGGACAGATGGGCTGAAGCTTTCTTT.

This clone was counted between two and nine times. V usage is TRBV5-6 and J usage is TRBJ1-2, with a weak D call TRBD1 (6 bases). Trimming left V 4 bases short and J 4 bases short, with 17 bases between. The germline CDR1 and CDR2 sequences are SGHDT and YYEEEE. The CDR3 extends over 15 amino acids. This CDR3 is CASSPYLDSAYGYTF. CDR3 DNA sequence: TGTGCCAGCAGCCCGTACCTGGACAGTGCCTATGGCTACACCTTC. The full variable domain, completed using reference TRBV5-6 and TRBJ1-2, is DAGVTQSPTHLIKTRGQQVTLRCSPKSGHDTVSWYQQALGQGPQFIFQYYEEEERQRGNFPDRFSGHQFPNYSSELNVNALLLGDSALYLCASSPYLDSAYGYTFGSGTRLTVV.

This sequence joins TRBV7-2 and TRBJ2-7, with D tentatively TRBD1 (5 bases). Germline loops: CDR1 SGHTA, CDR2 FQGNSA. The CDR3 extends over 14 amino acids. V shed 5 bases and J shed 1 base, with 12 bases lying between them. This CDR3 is CASSPDTESYEQYF. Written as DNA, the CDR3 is TGTGCCAGCAGCCCGGACACGGAGTCCTACGAGCAGTACTTC.

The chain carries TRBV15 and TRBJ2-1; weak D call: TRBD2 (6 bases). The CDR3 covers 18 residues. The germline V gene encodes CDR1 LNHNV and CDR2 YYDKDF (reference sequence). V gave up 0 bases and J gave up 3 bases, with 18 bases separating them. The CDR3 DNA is TGTGCCACCAGCAGAGATGTGCGGGGAGGCTGGTACTACAATGAGCAGTTCTTC. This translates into CATSRDVRGGWYYNEQFF. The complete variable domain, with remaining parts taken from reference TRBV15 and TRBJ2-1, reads DAMVIQNPRYQVTQFGKPVTLSCSQTLNHNVMYWYQQKSSQAPKLLFHYYDKDFNNEADTPDNFQSRRPNTSFCFLDIRSPGLGDTAMYLCATSRDVRGGWYYNEQFFGPGTRLTVL.

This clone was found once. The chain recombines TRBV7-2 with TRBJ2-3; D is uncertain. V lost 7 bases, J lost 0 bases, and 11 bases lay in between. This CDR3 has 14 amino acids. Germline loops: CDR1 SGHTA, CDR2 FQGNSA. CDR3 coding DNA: TGTGCCAGCACCCTAACTATCAGCACAGATACGCAGTATTTT. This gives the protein CASTLTISTDTQYF.

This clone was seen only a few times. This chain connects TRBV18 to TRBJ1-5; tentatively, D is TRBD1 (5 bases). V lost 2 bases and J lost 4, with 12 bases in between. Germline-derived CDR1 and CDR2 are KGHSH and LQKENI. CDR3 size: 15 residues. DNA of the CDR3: TGTGCCAGCTCACCATTCGGAGCAGGGAATCAGCCCCAGCATTTT. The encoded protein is CASSPFGAGNQPQHF.

The CDR3 loop is CASSPGWQGGAFF. The DNA of the CDR3 is TGTGCCAGCTCACCAGGTTGGCAGGGGGGAGCTTTCTTT. The rearrangement links TRBV18 to TRBJ1-1, with 7 bases that match TRBD1. This CDR3 region has 13 residues. The V segment lost 2 bases and the J segment 10 bases; nucleotides outside the gene matches: 7. Germline V CDR1 and CDR2: KGHSH, LQKENI. The full variable domain, in which reference TRBV18 and TRBJ1-1 provide the parts outside the CDR3, is NAGVMQNPRHLVRRRGQEARLRCSPMKGHSHVYWYRQLPEEGLKFMVYLQKENIIDESGMPKERFSAEFPKEGPSILRIQQVVRGDSAAYFCASSPGWQGGAFFGQGTRLTVV.

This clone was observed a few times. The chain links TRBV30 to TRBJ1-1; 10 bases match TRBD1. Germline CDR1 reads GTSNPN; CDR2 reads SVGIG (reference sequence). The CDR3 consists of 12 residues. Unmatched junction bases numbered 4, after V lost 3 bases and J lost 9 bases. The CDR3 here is CAWRRQGAQAFF. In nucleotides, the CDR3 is TGTGCCTGGAGAAGACAGGGGGCTCAAGCTTTCTTT.

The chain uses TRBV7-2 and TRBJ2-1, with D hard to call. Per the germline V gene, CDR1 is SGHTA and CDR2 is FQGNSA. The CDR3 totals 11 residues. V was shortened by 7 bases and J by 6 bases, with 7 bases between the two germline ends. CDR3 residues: CASTLVNEQFF. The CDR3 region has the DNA TGTGCCAGCACCCTCGTCAATGAGCAGTTCTTC.

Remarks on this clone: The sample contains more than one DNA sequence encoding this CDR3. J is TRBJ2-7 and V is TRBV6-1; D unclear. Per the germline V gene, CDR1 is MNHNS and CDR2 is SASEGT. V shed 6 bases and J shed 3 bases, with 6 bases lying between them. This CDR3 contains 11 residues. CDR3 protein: CASSGSYEQYF. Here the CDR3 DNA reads TGTGCCAGCAGCGGTAGCTACGAGCAGTACTTC.

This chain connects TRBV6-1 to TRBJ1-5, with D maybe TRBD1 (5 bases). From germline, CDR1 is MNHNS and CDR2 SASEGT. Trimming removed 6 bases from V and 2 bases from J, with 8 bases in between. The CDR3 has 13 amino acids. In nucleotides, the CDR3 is TGTGCCAGCAGGCGGGACGGCAATCAGCCCCAGCATTTT. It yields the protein CASRRDGNQPQHF.

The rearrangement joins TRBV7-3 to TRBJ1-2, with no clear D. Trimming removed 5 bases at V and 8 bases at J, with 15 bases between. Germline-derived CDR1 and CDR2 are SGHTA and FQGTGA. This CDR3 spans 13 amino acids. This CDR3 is CASSATAFGGYTF. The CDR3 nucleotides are TGTGCCAGCAGCGCAACAGCTTTTGGCGGCTACACCTTC.

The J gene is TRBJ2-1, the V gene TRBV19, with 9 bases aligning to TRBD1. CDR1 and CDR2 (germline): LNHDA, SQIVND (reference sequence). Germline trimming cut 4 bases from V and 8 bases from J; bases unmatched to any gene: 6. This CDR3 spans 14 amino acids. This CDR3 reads CASSTWDREDEQFF. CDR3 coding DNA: TGTGCCAGTAGTACCTGGGACAGGGAAGATGAGCAGTTCTTC.

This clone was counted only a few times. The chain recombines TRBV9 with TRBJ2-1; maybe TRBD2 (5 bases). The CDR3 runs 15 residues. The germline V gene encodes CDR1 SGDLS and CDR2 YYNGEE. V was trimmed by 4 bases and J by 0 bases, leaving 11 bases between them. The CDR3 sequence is CASSISGDSYNEQFF. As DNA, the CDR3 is TGTGCCAGCAGCATAAGCGGTGACTCCTACAATGAGCAGTTCTTC. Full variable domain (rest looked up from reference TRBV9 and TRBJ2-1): DSGVTQTPKHLITATGQRVTLRCSPRSGDLSVYWYQQSLDQGLQFLIQYYNGEERAKGNILERFSAQQFPDLHSELNLSSLELGDSALYFCASSISGDSYNEQFFGPGTRLTVL.

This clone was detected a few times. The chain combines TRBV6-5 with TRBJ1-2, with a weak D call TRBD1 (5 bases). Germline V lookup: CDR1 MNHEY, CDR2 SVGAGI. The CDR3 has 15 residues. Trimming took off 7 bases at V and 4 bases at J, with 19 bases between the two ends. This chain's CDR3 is CASTRGGAGRYGYTF. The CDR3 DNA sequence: TGTGCCAGCACCCGAGGAGGGGCCGGCCGCTATGGCTACACCTTC.

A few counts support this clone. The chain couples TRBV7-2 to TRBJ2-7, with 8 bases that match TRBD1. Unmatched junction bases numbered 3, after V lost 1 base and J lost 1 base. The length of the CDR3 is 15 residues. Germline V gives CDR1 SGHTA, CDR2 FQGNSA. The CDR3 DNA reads TGTGCCAGCAGCTTAGGACAGGGGTTGTCCTACGAGCAGTACTTC. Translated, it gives CASSLGQGLSYEQYF.

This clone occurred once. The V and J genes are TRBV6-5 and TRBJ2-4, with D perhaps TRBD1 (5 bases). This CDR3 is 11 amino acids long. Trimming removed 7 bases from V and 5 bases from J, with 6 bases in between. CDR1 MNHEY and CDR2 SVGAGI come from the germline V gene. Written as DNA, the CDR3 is TGTGCCAGCAAGACAGAAAACATTCAGTACTTC. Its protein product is CASKTENIQYF.